This T cell receptor (beta chain) was documented in a study of T-cell reconstitution after alpha-beta-depleted transplantation in children. Preparing the TCRbeta library involved the use of unique molecular identifiers. TCRdb recomputed calls from the PCR reads with MiXCR, one row per CDR3 protein. The sample includes hundreds of thousands of distinct CDR3 sequences, around 12% of them seen just once. This CDR3 spans 14 amino acids. The germline gives CDR1 SGHRS, CDR2 YFSETQ. V lost 4 bases, J lost 6 bases, and 6 bases stayed unmatched. This clonotype occurred many times. The origin of this receptor is a human donor who donated a stem cell graft to a child with acute lymphoblastic leukemia. The sample in question was PBMCs from the stem cell graft donor, obtained from the stem cell graft. The chain has TRBV5-1 and TRBJ2-7; 11 positions agree with TRBD2. CDR3 nucleotide sequence: TGCGCCAGCAGCCCGGGACTAGCGGCGGGCGAGCAGTACTTC. It codes for CASSPGLAAGEQYF.